This entry features one T cell receptor (beta chain) sequence. Its antigen is not identified. The sample belongs to a study of cytomegalovirus exposure and HLA in healthy donors. Study in general: From HLA-typed donors, an early data release held tens of millions of unique TCRs.

The CDR3 length is 14 residues. CDR1 and CDR2 (germline): MGHRA, YSYEKL. Germline trimming cut 0 bases from V and 3 bases from J; bases unmatched to any gene: 0. 60 Vbeta and 13 Jbeta primers were used in PCR. Libraries were prepared by immunoSEQ multiplex PCR; TCRdb keeps only in-frame clonotypes and omits some of them. The data hold about 65,000 clones, with 62% observed a single time. Findings and limits, study-wide: The authors later found HLA-associated TCR beta chains more clonally expanded than equally common others.

Sequencing input: PBMCs. This receptor was identified in a man aged 25-45 years in good health and CMV-seronegative. The gene calls are TRBV4-1 and TRBJ1-2; 8 bases are shared with TRBD1. The CDR3 DNA reads as TGCGCCAGCAGCCAAGAGGACAGGGACTATGGCTACACCTTC. The encoded protein is CASSQEDRDYGYTF.